This entry features one TCR beta chain sequence. The CDR3 runs 12 residues. The germline CDR1 and CDR2 sequences are SGHRS and YFSETQ. Trimming shortened V by 0 bases and J by 9 bases, and 9 bases separated the two germline ends. The data were obtained in a study of blood T cell repertoires in COVID-19. Study-wide context: Spain, Italy and the United States supplied samples that represented acute and convalescent COVID-19. In each case, the material was cDNA or gDNA derived from T cells, B-cell-depleted T cells, or PBMCs.

Clones were read by immunoSEQ multiplex PCR, and TCRdb kept only the in-frame ones, dropping some. Counted here are roughly 53,000 clones, 90% occurring once; the ten biggest clones make up roughly 7.6%. The sequenced sample consisted of peripheral blood. The TCR comes from a woman aged 35 to 49 with active COVID-19. V usage is TRBV5-1 and J usage is TRBJ1-1; D possibly corresponds to TRBD1 (5 bases). CDR3 coding DNA: TGCGCCAGCAGCTTGGAGGAGGGACAAGCTTTCTTT. Residues: CASSLEEGQAFF.